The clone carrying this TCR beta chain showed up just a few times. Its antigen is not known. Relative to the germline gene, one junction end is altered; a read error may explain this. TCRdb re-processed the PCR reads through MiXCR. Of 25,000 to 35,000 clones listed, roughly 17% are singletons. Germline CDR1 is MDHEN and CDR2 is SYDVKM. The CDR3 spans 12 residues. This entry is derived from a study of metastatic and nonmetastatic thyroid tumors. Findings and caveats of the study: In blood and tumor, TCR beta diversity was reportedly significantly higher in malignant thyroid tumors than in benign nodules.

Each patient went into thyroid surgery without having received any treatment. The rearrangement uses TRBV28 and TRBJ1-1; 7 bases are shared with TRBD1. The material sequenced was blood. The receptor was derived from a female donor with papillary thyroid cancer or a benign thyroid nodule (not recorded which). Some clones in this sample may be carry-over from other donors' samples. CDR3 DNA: TGTGCCGGCAGGGGGTTCAACACTGAAGCTTTCTTT. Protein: CAGRGFNTEAFF.